This T cell receptor (beta chain) was sequenced during a study of cytomegalovirus exposure and HLA in healthy donors. PCR amplification relied on 60 Vbeta primers (plus 13 Jbeta primers). Sequencing was performed with immunoSEQ multiplex PCR; in TCRdb, only in-frame clones are kept and a portion is missing. The sample includes about 120,000 clones, 80% of them seen just once. Source material: PBMCs. This clonotype was obtained from a female donor in good health and CMV-seropositive.

This CDR3 reads CASSYPGQGATEAFF. The CDR3 nucleotides are TGTGCCAGCAGCTACCCGGGACAGGGGGCCACTGAAGCTTTCTTT. This rearrangement joins TRBV7-8 to TRBJ1-1; 12 bases are a match to TRBD1. The germline gives CDR1 SGHVS, CDR2 FQNEAQ. Trimming took 4 bases from V and 4 from J; bases not matched to a gene: 4. The CDR3 is 15 amino acids.